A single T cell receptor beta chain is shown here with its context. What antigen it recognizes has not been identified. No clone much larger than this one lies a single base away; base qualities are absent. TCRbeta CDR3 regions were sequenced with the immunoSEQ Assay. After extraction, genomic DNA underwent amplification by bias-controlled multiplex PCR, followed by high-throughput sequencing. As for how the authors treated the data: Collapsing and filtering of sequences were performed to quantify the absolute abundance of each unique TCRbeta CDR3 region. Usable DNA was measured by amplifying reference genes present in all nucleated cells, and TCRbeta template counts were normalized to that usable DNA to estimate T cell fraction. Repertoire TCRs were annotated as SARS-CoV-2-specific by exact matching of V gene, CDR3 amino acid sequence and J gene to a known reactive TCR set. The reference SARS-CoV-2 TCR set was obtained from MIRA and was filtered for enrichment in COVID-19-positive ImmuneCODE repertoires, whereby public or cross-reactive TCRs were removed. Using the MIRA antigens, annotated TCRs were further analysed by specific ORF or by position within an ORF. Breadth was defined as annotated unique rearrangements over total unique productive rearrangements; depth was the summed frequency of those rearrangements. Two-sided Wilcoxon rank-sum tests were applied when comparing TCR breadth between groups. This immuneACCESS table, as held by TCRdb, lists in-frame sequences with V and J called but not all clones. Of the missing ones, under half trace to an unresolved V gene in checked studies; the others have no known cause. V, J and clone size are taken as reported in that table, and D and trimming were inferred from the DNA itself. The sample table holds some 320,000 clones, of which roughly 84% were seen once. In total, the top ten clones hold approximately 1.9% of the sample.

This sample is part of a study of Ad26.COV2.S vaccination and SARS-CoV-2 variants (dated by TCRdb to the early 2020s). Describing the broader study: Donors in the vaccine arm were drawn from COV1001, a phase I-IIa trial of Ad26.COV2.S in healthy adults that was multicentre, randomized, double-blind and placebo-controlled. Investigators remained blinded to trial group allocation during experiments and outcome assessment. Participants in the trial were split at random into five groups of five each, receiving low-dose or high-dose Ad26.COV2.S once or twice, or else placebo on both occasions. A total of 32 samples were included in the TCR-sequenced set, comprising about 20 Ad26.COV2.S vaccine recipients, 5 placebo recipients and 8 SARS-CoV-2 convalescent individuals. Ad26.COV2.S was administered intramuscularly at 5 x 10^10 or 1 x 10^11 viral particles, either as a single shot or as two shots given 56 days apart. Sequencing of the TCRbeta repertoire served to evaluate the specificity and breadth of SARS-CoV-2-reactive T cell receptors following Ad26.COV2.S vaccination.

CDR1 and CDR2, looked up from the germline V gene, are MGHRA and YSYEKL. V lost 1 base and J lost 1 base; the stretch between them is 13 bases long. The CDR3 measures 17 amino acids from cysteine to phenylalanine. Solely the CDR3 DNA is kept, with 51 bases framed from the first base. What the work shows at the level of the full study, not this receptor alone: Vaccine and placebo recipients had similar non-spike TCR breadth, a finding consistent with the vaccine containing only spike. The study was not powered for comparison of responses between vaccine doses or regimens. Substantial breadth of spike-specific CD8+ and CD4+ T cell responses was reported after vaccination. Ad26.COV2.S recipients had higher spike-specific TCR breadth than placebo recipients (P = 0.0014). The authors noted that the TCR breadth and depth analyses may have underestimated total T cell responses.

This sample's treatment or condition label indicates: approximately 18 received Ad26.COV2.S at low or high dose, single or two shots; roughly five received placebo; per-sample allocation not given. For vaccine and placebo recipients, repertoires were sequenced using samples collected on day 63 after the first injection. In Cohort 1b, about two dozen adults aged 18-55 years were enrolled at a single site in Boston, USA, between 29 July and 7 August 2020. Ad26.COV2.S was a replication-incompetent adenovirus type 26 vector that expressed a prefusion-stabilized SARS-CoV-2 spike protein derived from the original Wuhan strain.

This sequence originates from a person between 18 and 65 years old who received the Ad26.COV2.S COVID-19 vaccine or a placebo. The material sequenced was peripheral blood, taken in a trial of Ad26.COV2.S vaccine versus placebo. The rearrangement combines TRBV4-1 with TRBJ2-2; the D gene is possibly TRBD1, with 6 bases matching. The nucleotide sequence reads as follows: TGCGCCAGCAGCCAAGGTACAGGGCCACGGAACACCGGGGAGCTGTTTTTT. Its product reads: CASSQGTGPRNTGELFF.